The T cell receptor (beta chain) under discussion was sequenced for a study of blood T cell repertoires in COVID-19. Study context: Material from acute and convalescent COVID-19 was sourced from the United States, Italy and Spain.

Per the authors' pipeline: Nucleated cell number was recorded as an estimate derived from reference gene primer amplification. Measured with immunoSEQ multiplex PCR; TCRdb has only the in-frame clones, and not every one. The D gene and trimming were derived from the DNA, and the V and J assignments and clone size from that table. The sample lists about 250,000 clones, approximately 84% occurring once. Recruits, aged 18 to 89 years, lived in 24 US areas. Each participant's cohort was designated according to participant-reported clinical history. The clonotype originates from a man younger than 35 who had recovered from COVID-19. The specimen sequenced was PBMCs or T cells enriched from blood (not recorded which).

CDR3 DNA: TGTGCCAGCAGCCTCGGGACATACTATGGCTACACCTTC. Translating gives CASSLGTYYGYTF. The gene calls are TRBV27 and TRBJ1-2; a possible D gene is TRBD1 (6 bases). The CDR3 totals 13 residues. Germline assignment: CDR1 MNHEY and CDR2 SMNVEV (reference sequence). The ends were cut back, 6 bases at V and 3 bases at J, with 11 bases in the middle.